The 18 T cell receptor beta chains in this list originate from one sample, sequenced in a study of blood T cell repertoires in COVID-19. TCRdb keeps only in-frame clones here, not all; method: immunoSEQ multiplex PCR. The data hold fewer than 250,000 clones, with 70% to 90% observed a single time. Material for sequencing was PBMCs or T cells enriched from blood (not recorded which). These receptors all stem from a woman aged 50 to 65 with acute COVID-19.

V and J are TRBV10-1 and TRBJ1-2; D gene ambiguous. V was trimmed by 3 bases and J by 7 bases, leaving 12 bases between them. This CDR3 comprises 13 residues. Germline V gives CDR1 WNHNN, CDR2 SYGVQD (reference sequence). The CDR3 is CASSERQAGGYTF. CDR3 nucleotides: TGCGCCAGCAGTGAACGGCAGGCGGGTGGCTACACCTTC.

J is TRBJ2-1 and V is TRBV20-1; tentative D call: TRBD1 (5 bases). With 3 bases removed from V and 8 bases from J, the gap between germline ends came to 8 bases. This CDR3 is 11 amino acids long. Germline V gene lookup returns CDR1 DFQATT and CDR2 SNEGSKA (reference sequence). The CDR3 here is CSASRGDEQFF. CDR3 DNA sequence: TGCAGTGCTAGTAGGGGCGATGAGCAGTTCTTC.

The chain recombines TRBV6-5 with TRBJ2-3, with D perhaps TRBD2 (7 bases). The CDR3 is 15 amino acids. The V and J ends lost 8 bases and 4 bases respectively, with 19 bases between them. In germline, CDR1 is MNHEY, CDR2 SVGAGI. Here the CDR3 reads CASSGTTGGPDTQYF. The CDR3 DNA reads TGTGCCAGCTCTGGGACCACGGGGGGCCCAGATACGCAGTATTTT.

The chain combines TRBV10-2 with TRBJ1-2, with a weak D call TRBD1 (5 bases). Germline lookup yields CDR1 WSHSY and CDR2 SAAADI. This CDR3 spans 12 amino acids. The germline V and J ends were trimmed by 2 bases and 8 bases, with 9 bases remaining between them. CDR3 loop: CASSERGNGYTF. The CDR3 DNA sequence: TGCGCCAGCAGTGAGCGGGGGAACGGCTACACCTTC.

V is TRBV5-1 and J is TRBJ1-1, with 8 bases identical to TRBD1. Trimming removed 4 bases from V and 1 base from J; junction bases left unmatched: 6. Germline CDR1 SGHRS, CDR2 YFSETQ. The length of the CDR3 is 15 residues. The CDR3 is CASSLTGGRNTEAFF. The DNA of the CDR3 is TGCGCCAGCAGCCTAACAGGGGGTCGGAACACTGAAGCTTTCTTT. Full variable domain (missing parts from reference TRBV5-1 and TRBJ1-1): KAGVTQTPRYLIKTRGQQVTLSCSPISGHRSVSWYQQTPGQGLQFLFEYFSETQRNKGNFPGRFSGRQFSNSRSEMNVSTLELGDSALYLCASSLTGGRNTEAFFGQGTRLTVV.

The rearrangement uses TRBV7-2 and TRBJ1-2; D is unclear. This CDR3 comprises 15 residues. Germline V gives CDR1 SGHTA, CDR2 FQGNSA. V was pared by 2 bases and J by 4 bases, with 14 bases between. CDR3 bases: TGTGCCAGCAGCTTAAGGACTTCAGCCCTCTATGGCTACACCTTC. Protein product: CASSLRTSALYGYTF. The full variable domain, completed using reference TRBV7-2 and TRBJ1-2, is GAGVSQSPSNKVTEKGKDVELRCDPISGHTALYWYRQSLGQGLEFLIYFQGNSAPDKSGLPSDRFSAERTGGSVSTLTIQRTQQEDSAVYLCASSLRTSALYGYTFGSGTRLTVV.

The chain carries TRBV5-8 and TRBJ1-6; D unresolved. Germline CDR1 reads SGHTS; CDR2 reads YDEGEE. The CDR3 totals 14 residues. Trimming removed 4 bases at V and 9 bases at J, with 14 bases between. CDR3 protein: CASSPLFSVSPLHF. The CDR3 nucleotides read TGTGCCAGCAGCCCACTGTTCTCGGTTTCACCCCTCCACTTT.

The count of this clone is one. The gene calls are TRBV2 and TRBJ1-1, with D unresolved. The CDR3 is 11 residues long. V lost 9 bases, J lost 0 bases, and 5 bases lay in between. The germline V gene has CDR1 SNHLY and CDR2 FYNNEI. The CDR3: CASSVNTEAFF. CDR3 DNA sequence: TGTGCCAGTTCCGTGAACACTGAAGCTTTCTTT.

V gene TRBV29-1 combines with J gene TRBJ1-1; D may be TRBD1 (5 bases). V was pared by 5 bases and J by 1 base, with 11 bases between. This CDR3 is 13 amino acids long. CDR1 and CDR2 from the germline V gene are SQVTM and ANQGSEA. The CDR3 DNA follows: TGCAGCGTTCCGGACATATCGAACACTGAAGCTTTCTTT. This codes for CSVPDISNTEAFF.

The chain recombines TRBV5-1 with TRBJ2-4; 8 bases align to TRBD2. Trimming at V came to 0 bases and at J to 9 bases, leaving 17 bases not matched to a gene. Germline CDR1 reads SGHRS; CDR2 reads YFSETQ. The CDR3 is 18 residues long. In DNA, the CDR3 is TGCGCCAGCAGCTTGGGGTTAGCGGGGTCTACTAATGGTCTCATTCAGTACTTC. Protein: CASSLGLAGSTNGLIQYF.

This clone has a single count. The chain recombines TRBV6-5 with TRBJ2-3, with D tentatively TRBD2 (5 bases). V was pared by 8 bases and J by 5 bases, with 20 bases between. The CDR3 runs 15 residues. Germline CDR1 and CDR2: MNHEY and SVGAGI. As DNA, the CDR3 is TGTGCCAGCGCCCTCGAGGGAAAACTAGAAGATACGCAGTATTTT. Its translation: CASALEGKLEDTQYF.

The chain uses TRBV29-1 and TRBJ1-2, with D possibly TRBD1 on 6 matching bases. Trimming removed 1 base from V and 8 bases from J, with 11 bases in between. Germline V gives CDR1 SQVTM, CDR2 ANQGSEA. There are 12 residues in the CDR3. The CDR3 reads CSVEAGVDGYTF. Here the CDR3 DNA reads TGCAGCGTTGAAGCAGGGGTAGACGGCTACACCTTC.

The chain recombines TRBV6-2 or TRBV6-3 with TRBJ1-5; 7 bases agree with TRBD1. CDR3 length: 15 amino acids. J gave up 1 base and V 4 bases, and 4 bases lay outside the gene matches. Germline V gives CDR1 MNHEY, CDR2 SVGEGT. The CDR3 sequence is CASSLQGSSNQPQHF. The DNA of the CDR3 is TGTGCCAGCAGTTTACAGGGGAGCAGCAATCAGCCCCAGCATTTT.

This sequence joins TRBV2 and TRBJ1-1; 8 bases align to TRBD1. The CDR3 has 15 amino acids. J was trimmed by 6 bases and V by 8 bases; bases with no gene match: 14. Germline values: CDR1 SNHLY, CDR2 FYNNEI. Here the CDR3 DNA reads TGTGCCAGCCCGAAAGACAGGGGCATACCCGCTGAAGCTTTCTTT. Translation: CASPKDRGIPAEAFF.

V usage is TRBV7-6 and J usage is TRBJ2-2, with 10 bases matching TRBD1. The J segment lost 6 bases and the V segment lost 5 bases, leaving 3 bases of the junction unmatched. The CDR3 has 14 amino acids. The germline V gene encodes CDR1 SGHVS and CDR2 FNYEAQ. CDR3 coding DNA: TGTGCCAGCAGCCCGACAGGGGGCTCCGGGGAGCTGTTTTTT. Translating gives CASSPTGGSGELFF.

The chain links TRBV5-4 to TRBJ1-2; possible D gene TRBD1, 5 bases. Trimming pared 4 bases from V and 1 base from J, leaving 8 bases between. Per the germline V gene, CDR1 is SGHNT and CDR2 is YYREEE (reference sequence). The CDR3 covers 13 residues. The CDR3 reads CASSPTDNYGYTF. CDR3 in DNA: TGTGCCAGCAGCCCGACAGATAACTATGGCTACACCTTC.

This rearrangement joins TRBV4-2 to TRBJ1-2; D uncertain. Germline assignment: CDR1 LGHNA and CDR2 YNFKEQ. CDR3 length equals 16 residues. Trimming removed 0 bases at V and 5 bases at J, with 16 bases between. The CDR3 DNA reads TGTGCCAGCAGCCAAGATAGGTCAGGTCAGGCTTATGGCTACACCTTC. Amino acid sequence: CASSQDRSGQAYGYTF.

The rearrangement joins TRBV11-2 to TRBJ1-1, with 7 bases that match TRBD1. Unmatched junction bases numbered 12, after V lost 5 bases and J lost 0 bases. The CDR3 length is 17 residues. The germline V gene has CDR1 SGHAT and CDR2 FQNNGV. CDR3 residues: CASSPMTGRNMNTEAFF. The CDR3 region has the DNA TGTGCCAGCAGCCCGATGACAGGGAGAAACATGAACACTGAAGCTTTCTTT.